The 23 T cell receptor beta chains below all came from one sample that was sequenced in a study of blood T cell repertoires in COVID-19 (dated by TCRdb to the early 2020s). The library was prepared using the immunoSEQ multiplex PCR assay. TCRdb limited this immuneACCESS table to in-frame rearrangements with V and J called. A share of clones is missing; checked studies link under half to unresolved V genes, and the rest is unexplained. For this sample the table gives 100,000 to 150,000 clones, of which 75% to 90% were detected only once. Clones ranked in the top ten supply about 2.5% of the sample. What was sequenced was PBMCs or T cells enriched from blood (not recorded which). All receptors derive from a woman aged 50 to 65 who had recovered from COVID-19.

J is TRBJ2-1 and V is TRBV7-9, with D possibly matching TRBD1 (6 bases). Per germline, CDR1 SEHNR and CDR2 FQNEAQ (reference sequence). The CDR3 spans 15 residues. V lost 5 bases to trimming and J lost 2 bases, with 13 bases between them. CDR3 DNA sequence: TGTGCCAGCAGCCGAACCGGGACACCCTACAATGAGCAGTTCTTC. This sequence encodes CASSRTGTPYNEQFF.

V usage is TRBV7-8 and J usage is TRBJ2-2; TRBD2 matches at 14 bases. Germline V gene lookup returns CDR1 SGHVS and CDR2 FQNEAQ. With 3 bases clipped from V and 6 bases from J, the junction kept 3 bases outside the gene matches. This CDR3 has 16 amino acids. CDR3 amino acids: CASSFMTSGGAGELFF. The CDR3 DNA sequence: TGTGCCAGCAGCTTTATGACTAGCGGGGGGGCCGGGGAGCTGTTTTTT.

The chain uses TRBV19 and TRBJ1-2, with TRBD1 matching over 9 bases. CDR1 and CDR2 from the germline V gene are LNHDA and SQIVND (reference sequence). The CDR3 is 15 residues long. J lost 5 bases, V lost 0 bases, and 4 bases had no gene match. The CDR3 protein is CASSIEDRGNYGYTF. In nucleotides, the CDR3 is TGTGCCAGTAGTATAGAGGACAGGGGAAATTATGGCTACACCTTC.

The CDR3 coding sequence is TGTGCCAGCAGGACAGGCCTTTCTGGAAACACCATATATTTT. This sequence encodes CASRTGLSGNTIYF. V and J are TRBV6-5 and TRBJ1-3; a weak D match, TRBD1 (6 bases). There are 14 residues in the CDR3. V was pared by 6 bases and J by 1 base, with 10 bases between. Per the germline V gene, CDR1 is MNHEY and CDR2 is SVGAGI.

This chain joins TRBV20-1 and TRBJ1-2; 10 bases match TRBD1. The CDR3 loop spans 13 amino acids. V shed 3 bases, J shed 7 bases, and the junction held 5 bases outside the gene matches. Germline lookup yields CDR1 DFQATT and CDR2 SNEGSKA (reference sequence). CDR3 sequence reads: CSASWTGGGGYTF. The CDR3 region has the DNA TGCAGTGCTAGTTGGACAGGGGGTGGTGGCTACACCTTC.

The chain couples TRBV7-3 to TRBJ1-2; 9 bases are a match to TRBD1. The CDR3 is 12 residues long. The ends lost 11 bases at V and 6 bases at J; junction bases unmatched: 7. The germline V gene has CDR1 SGHTA and CDR2 FQGTGA. The CDR3 spells CAQRDRDDGYTF. CDR3 nucleotide sequence: TGTGCCCAACGGGACAGGGACGATGGCTACACCTTC. The full variable domain, rest sourced from reference TRBV7-3 and TRBJ1-2, is GAGVSQTPSNKVTEKGKYVELRCDPISGHTALYWYRQSLGQGPEFLIYFQGTGAADDSGLPNDRFFAVRPEGSVSTLKIQRTERGDSAVYLCAQRDRDDGYTFGSGTRLTVV.

The chain employs TRBV11-2 and TRBJ1-1; tentatively, D is TRBD1 (5 bases). Trimming stripped 1 base from V and 0 bases from J, with 12 bases between. The CDR3 length is 16 residues. The V gene's germline CDR1 is SGHAT and CDR2 FQNNGV. Written as DNA, the CDR3 is TGTGCCAGCAGCTTAGCTGACGGGGGTGTGAACACTGAAGCTTTCTTT. It translates to CASSLADGGVNTEAFF.

The chain carries TRBV2 and TRBJ1-1, with TRBD1 identical over 9 bases. Germline assignment: CDR1 SNHLY and CDR2 FYNNEI. V lost 7 bases and J lost 4; bases outside the gene matches: 1. The CDR3 has 12 residues. CDR3 bases: TGTGCCAGCAACAGGGGGCGCACTGAAGCTTTCTTT. It yields the protein CASNRGRTEAFF.

The J gene is TRBJ2-7, the V gene TRBV6-1; unclear D gene. This CDR3 has 13 residues. V lost 3 bases, J lost 2 bases, and 8 bases lay in between. Germline V gene data show CDR1 as MNHNS and CDR2 as SASEGT. CDR3 in DNA: TGTGCCAGCAGTGACAGGATAACCTACGAGCAGTACTTC. As protein: CASSDRITYEQYF.

The rearrangement joins TRBV3-1 (or the pseudogene TRBV3-2) to TRBJ1-1; D gene ambiguous. V gave up 4 bases and J gave up 2 bases, with 11 bases separating them. Germline V gives CDR1 LGHDT, CDR2 YNNKEL (reference sequence). This CDR3 has 14 amino acids. This CDR3 reads CASSPTHSNTEAFF. CDR3 coding DNA: TGTGCCAGCAGCCCAACTCACAGTAACACTGAAGCTTTCTTT.

The V call is TRBV6-2 or TRBV6-3, the J call TRBJ2-7; 7 bases align to TRBD1. Germline V lookup: CDR1 MNHEY, CDR2 SVGEGT. V lost 8 bases, J lost 0 bases, and 7 bases stayed unmatched. The CDR3 is 14 amino acids. The CDR3 spells CASGPGQDSYEQYF. In DNA, the CDR3 is TGTGCCAGCGGCCCCGGACAGGACTCCTACGAGCAGTACTTC.

This chain uses TRBV4-1 with TRBJ2-3; 8 bases agree with TRBD2. Germline V lookup: CDR1 MGHRA, CDR2 YSYEKL. The CDR3 extends over 15 amino acids. J was trimmed by 3 bases and V by 4 bases; bases with no gene match: 6. CDR3 coding DNA: TGCGCCAGCAGCCTACTAGCGGAAGGGACAGATACGCAGTATTTT. This codes for CASSLLAEGTDTQYF.

In its sample, this clone was seen once. For the CDR3, the DNA is TGTGCCAGCAGCTTGGGACAGACCAACAATCAGCCCCAGCATTTT. Residues: CASSLGQTNNQPQHF. The chain recombines TRBV7-9 with TRBJ1-5; 7 nucleotides align to TRBD1. CDR3 length equals 15 residues. The junction had 5 bases not matched to a gene; V was cut back by 3 bases and J by 3 bases. Germline CDR1 SEHNR, CDR2 FQNEAQ (reference sequence).

This chain uses TRBV6-5 with TRBJ2-1, with D unresolved. CDR3 length: 14 residues. CDR1 is MNHEY, CDR2 SVGAGI, per germline. V gave up 7 bases and J gave up 0 bases, with 10 bases separating them. CDR3 sequence reads: CASTTIDSYNEQFF. The CDR3 DNA sequence: TGTGCCAGCACTACCATTGACTCCTACAATGAGCAGTTCTTC.

The chain joins TRBV7-8 to TRBJ2-6, with D maybe TRBD1 (6 bases). The CDR3 has 15 amino acids. Germline V lookup: CDR1 SGHVS, CDR2 FQNEAQ. Between the trimmed V and J ends, which lost 7 bases and 2 bases, there was a span of 12 bases. CDR3 sequence (DNA): TGTGCCAGCAACCTCAGGGGTCCTGGGGCCAACGTCCTGACTTTC. Translation gives CASNLRGPGANVLTF.

The V and J genes are TRBV9 and TRBJ1-1; D is perhaps TRBD1 (5 bases). The CDR3 totals 14 residues. V was trimmed by 0 bases and J by 1 base, leaving 7 bases between them. Germline CDR1 SGDLS, CDR2 YYNGEE. DNA for the CDR3: TGTGCCAGCAGCGTAGAGGACACGAACACTGAAGCTTTCTTT. It yields the protein CASSVEDTNTEAFF.

V gene TRBV9 combines with J gene TRBJ2-1; 9 bases match TRBD2. J gave up 9 bases and V 4 bases, and 17 bases lay outside the gene matches. The CDR3 is 17 amino acids. Per germline, CDR1 SGDLS and CDR2 YYNGEE. This CDR3 is CASSPSTGRGGPLEQFF. CDR3 sequence (DNA): TGTGCCAGCAGCCCCTCCACCGGGCGGGGGGGCCCCCTTGAGCAGTTCTTC.

The chain carries TRBV19 and TRBJ2-4, with D uncertain. Trimming removed 5 bases at V and 5 bases at J, with 10 bases between. Germline lookup yields CDR1 LNHDA and CDR2 SQIVND (reference sequence). The CDR3 loop spans 13 amino acids. CDR3 sequence reads: CASSPSGENIQYF. In nucleotides, the CDR3 is TGTGCCAGTAGTCCGTCCGGTGAAAACATTCAGTACTTC. Using reference TRBV19 and TRBJ2-4 for the parts outside the CDR3, the full variable domain is DGGITQSPKYLFRKEGQNVTLSCEQNLNHDAMYWYRQDPGQGLRLIYYSQIVNDFQKGDIAEGYSVSREKKESFPLTVTSAQKNPTAFYLCASSPSGENIQYFGAGTRLSVL.

The chain's CDR3 is CASSVTGADGYTF. The CDR3, as DNA: TGTGCCAGCAGCGTTACAGGGGCGGATGGCTACACCTTC. The rearrangement joins TRBV2 to TRBJ1-2; 7 bases are shared with TRBD1. CDR1 is SNHLY and CDR2 is FYNNEI in the germline V gene. The CDR3 extends over 13 amino acids. Trimming cost V 6 bases and J 6 bases; bases outside gene matches: 7.

The chain carries TRBV3-1 (or the pseudogene TRBV3-2) and TRBJ2-7, with TRBD2 identical over 7 bases. The CDR3 is 13 amino acids. Germline V CDR1 and CDR2: LGHDT, YNNKEL (reference sequence). The J segment lost 1 base and the V segment lost 4 bases, leaving 1 base of the junction unmatched. CDR3 sequence reads: CASSPGGSYEQYF. DNA for the CDR3: TGTGCCAGCAGCCCGGGGGGTTCCTACGAGCAGTACTTC.

This clone was observed once. This chain joins TRBV5-1 and TRBJ2-3; possibly TRBD1 for D (6 bases). The ends were cut back, 4 bases at V and 0 bases at J, with 9 bases in the middle. Germline V lookup: CDR1 SGHRS, CDR2 YFSETQ. The CDR3 covers 14 residues. CDR3: CASSRTVSTDTQYF. As DNA, the CDR3 is TGCGCCAGCAGCCGGACAGTTAGCACAGATACGCAGTATTTT.

This chain joins TRBV19 and TRBJ1-2, with D possibly matching TRBD1 (5 bases). Germline loops: CDR1 LNHDA, CDR2 SQIVND (reference sequence). Trimming took 11 bases from V and 13 from J, leaving 20 bases between them. The CDR3 loop spans 11 amino acids. CDR3 in amino acids: CAYDGKGPGTF. CDR3 sequence (DNA): TGTGCCTACGATGGAAAGGGGCCGGGCACCTTC.

V is TRBV4-1 and J is TRBJ1-4, with 7 positions matching TRBD1. CDR1 and CDR2 (germline): MGHRA, YSYEKL. J lost 0 bases, V lost 0 bases, and 10 bases had no gene match. The CDR3 is 19 amino acids. CDR3 sequence (DNA): TGCGCCAGCAGCCAAGATAGGGGCAGGGGGATTTCAACTAATGAAAAACTGTTTTTT. Translation gives CASSQDRGRGISTNEKLFF.